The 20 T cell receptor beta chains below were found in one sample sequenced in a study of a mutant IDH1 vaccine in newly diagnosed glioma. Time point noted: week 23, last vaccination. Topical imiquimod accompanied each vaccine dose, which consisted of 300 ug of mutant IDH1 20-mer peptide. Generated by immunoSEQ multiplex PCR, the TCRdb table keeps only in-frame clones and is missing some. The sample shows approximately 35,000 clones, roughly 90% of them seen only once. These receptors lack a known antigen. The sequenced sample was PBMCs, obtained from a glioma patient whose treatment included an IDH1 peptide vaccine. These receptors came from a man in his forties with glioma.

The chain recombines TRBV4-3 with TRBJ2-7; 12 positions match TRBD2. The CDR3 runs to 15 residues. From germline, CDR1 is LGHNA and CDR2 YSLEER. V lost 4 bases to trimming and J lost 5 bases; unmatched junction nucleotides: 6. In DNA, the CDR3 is TGCGCCAGCAGCCGGGGGACTAGCGGGTCCGACGAGCAGTACTTC. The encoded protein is CASSRGTSGSDEQYF.

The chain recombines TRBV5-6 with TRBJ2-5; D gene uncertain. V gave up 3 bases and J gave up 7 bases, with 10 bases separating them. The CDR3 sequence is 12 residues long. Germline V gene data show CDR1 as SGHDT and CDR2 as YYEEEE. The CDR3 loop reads CASSSLWGTQYF. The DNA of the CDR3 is TGTGCCAGCAGCTCGCTCTGGGGGACCCAGTACTTC.

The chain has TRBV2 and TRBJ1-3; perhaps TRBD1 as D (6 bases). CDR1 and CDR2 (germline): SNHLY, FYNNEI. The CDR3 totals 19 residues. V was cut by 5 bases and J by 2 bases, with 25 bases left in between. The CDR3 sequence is CASSPLFLGTSRTGNTIYF. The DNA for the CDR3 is TGTGCCAGCAGTCCACTTTTCCTTGGGACATCTCGCACTGGAAACACCATATATTTT.

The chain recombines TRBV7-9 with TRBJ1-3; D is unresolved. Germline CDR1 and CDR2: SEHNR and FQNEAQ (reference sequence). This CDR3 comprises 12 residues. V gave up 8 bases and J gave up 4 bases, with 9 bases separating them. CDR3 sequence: CASSLSGNTIYF. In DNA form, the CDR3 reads TGTGCCAGCTCCTTGTCGGGAAACACCATATATTTT.

The CDR3 is CASSLGVGGYEQYF. The CDR3 DNA reads TGTGCCAGCAGCTTAGGGGTAGGGGGCTACGAGCAGTACTTC. This chain links TRBV11-2 with TRBJ2-7; a possible D gene is TRBD1 (6 bases). Trimming took off 1 base at V and 3 bases at J, with 10 bases between the two ends. Germline V lookup: CDR1 SGHAT, CDR2 FQNNGV. There are 14 residues in the CDR3.

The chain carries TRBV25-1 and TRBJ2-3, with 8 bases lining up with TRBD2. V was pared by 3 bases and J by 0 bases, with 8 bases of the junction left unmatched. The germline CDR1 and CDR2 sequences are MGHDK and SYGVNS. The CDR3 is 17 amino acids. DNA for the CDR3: TGTGCCAGCAGTGATCAAGGGACTAGAACTAGCACAGATACGCAGTATTTT. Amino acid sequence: CASSDQGTRTSTDTQYF.

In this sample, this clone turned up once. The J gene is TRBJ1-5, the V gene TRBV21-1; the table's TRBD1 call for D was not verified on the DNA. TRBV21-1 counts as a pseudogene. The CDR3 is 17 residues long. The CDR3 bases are TGTGCCAGCAGCAAGGTCCAGGGGAAAGCGAGCAATCAGCCCCAGCATTTT. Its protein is CASSKVQGKASNQPQHF.

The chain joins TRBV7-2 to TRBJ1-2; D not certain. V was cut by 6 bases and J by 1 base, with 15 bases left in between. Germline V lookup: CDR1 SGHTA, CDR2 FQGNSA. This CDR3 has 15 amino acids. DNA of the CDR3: TGTGCCAGCAGGTCCAGCACCCATTATAACTATGGCTACACCTTC. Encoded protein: CASRSSTHYNYGYTF.

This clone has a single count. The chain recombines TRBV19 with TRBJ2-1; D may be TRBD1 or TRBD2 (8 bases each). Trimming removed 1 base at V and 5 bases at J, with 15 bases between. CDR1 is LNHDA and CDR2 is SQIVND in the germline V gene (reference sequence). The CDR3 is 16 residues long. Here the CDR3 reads CASSIVAGTGHNEQFF. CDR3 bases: TGTGCCAGTAGTATAGTAGCGGGGACAGGACACAATGAGCAGTTCTTC. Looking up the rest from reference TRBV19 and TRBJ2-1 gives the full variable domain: DGGITQSPKYLFRKEGQNVTLSCEQNLNHDAMYWYRQDPGQGLRLIYYSQIVNDFQKGDIAEGYSVSREKKESFPLTVTSAQKNPTAFYLCASSIVAGTGHNEQFFGPGTRLTVL.

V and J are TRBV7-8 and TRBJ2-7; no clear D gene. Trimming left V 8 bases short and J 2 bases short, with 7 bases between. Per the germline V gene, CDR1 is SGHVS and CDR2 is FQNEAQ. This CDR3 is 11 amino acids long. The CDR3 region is CASGTTYEQYV. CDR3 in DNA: TGTGCCAGCGGAACTACCTACGAGCAGTACGTC.

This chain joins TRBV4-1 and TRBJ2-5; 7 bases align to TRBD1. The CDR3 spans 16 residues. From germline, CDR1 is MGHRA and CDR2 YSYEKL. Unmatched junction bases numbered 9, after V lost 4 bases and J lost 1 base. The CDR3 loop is CASSLRDSSSQETQYF. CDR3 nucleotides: TGCGCCAGCAGCCTCCGGGACAGTTCTTCCCAAGAGACCCAGTACTTC.

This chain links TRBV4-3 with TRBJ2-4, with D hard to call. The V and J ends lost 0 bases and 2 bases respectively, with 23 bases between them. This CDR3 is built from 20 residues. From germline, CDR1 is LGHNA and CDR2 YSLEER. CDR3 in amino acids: CASSQDYHMKEYFPKNIQYF. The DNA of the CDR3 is TGCGCCAGCAGCCAAGACTACCATATGAAGGAGTATTTCCCCAAAAACATTCAGTACTTC.

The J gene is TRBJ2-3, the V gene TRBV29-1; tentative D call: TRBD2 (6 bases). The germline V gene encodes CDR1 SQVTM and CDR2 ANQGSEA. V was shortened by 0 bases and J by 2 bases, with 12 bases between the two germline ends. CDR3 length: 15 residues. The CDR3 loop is CSVEDVLAATDTQYF. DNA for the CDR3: TGCAGCGTTGAAGATGTGTTAGCGGCCACAGATACGCAGTATTTT.

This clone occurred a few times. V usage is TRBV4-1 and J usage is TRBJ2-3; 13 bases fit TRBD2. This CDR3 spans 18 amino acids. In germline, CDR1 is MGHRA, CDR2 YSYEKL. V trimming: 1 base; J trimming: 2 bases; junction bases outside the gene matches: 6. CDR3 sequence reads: CASSQVGTSGETTDTQYF. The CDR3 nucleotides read TGCGCCAGCAGCCAAGTGGGGACTAGCGGGGAGACCACAGATACGCAGTATTTT.

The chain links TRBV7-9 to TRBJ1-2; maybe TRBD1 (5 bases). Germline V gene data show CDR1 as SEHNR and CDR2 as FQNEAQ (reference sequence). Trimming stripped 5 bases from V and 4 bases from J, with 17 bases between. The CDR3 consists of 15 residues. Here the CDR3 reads CASSLTLGPLYGYTF. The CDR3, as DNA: TGTGCCAGCAGCCTGACACTGGGACCCCTCTATGGCTACACCTTC.

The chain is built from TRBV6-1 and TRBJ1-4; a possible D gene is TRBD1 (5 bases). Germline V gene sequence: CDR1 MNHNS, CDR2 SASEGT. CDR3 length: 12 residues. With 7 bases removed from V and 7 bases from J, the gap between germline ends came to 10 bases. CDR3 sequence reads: CASNKGSEKLFF. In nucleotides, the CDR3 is TGTGCCAGCAATAAGGGGAGTGAAAAACTGTTTTTT.

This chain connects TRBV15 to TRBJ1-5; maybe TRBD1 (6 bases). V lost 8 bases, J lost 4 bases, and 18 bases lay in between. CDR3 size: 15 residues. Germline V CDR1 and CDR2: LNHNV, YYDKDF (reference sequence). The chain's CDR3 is CATDPGGGRNQPQHF. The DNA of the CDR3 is TGTGCCACCGACCCCGGGGGGGGCCGGAATCAGCCCCAGCATTTT.

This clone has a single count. The chain's CDR3 is CASAGGTEAFF. CDR3 nucleotide sequence: TGTGCCAGCGCAGGGGGCACTGAAGCTTTCTTT. The J gene is TRBJ1-1, the V gene TRBV28; 7 nucleotides agree with TRBD1. The CDR3 extends over 11 amino acids. With V trimmed by 8 bases and J by 4 bases, 1 base remained unmatched. Germline CDR1 MDHEN, CDR2 SYDVKM. Full variable domain (outside the CDR3, taken from reference TRBV28 and TRBJ1-1): DVKVTQSSRYLVKRTGEKVFLECVQDMDHENMFWYRQDPGLGLRLIYFSYDVKMKEKGDIPEGYSVSREKKERFSLILESASTNQTSMYLCASAGGTEAFFGQGTRLTVV.

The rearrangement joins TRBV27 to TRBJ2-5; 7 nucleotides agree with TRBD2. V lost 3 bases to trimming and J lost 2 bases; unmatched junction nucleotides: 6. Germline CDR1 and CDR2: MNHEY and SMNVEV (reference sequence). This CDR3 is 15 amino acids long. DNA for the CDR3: TGTGCCAGCAGTTTGACTAGCAGCTTACAAGAGACCCAGTACTTC. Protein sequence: CASSLTSSLQETQYF.

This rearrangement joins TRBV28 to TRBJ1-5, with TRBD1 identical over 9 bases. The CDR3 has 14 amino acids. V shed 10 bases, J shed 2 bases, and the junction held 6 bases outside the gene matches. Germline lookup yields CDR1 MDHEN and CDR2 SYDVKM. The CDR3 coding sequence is TGTGCCACCGGACAGGGGCGAGGCAATCAGCCCCAGCATTTT. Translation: CATGQGRGNQPQHF.